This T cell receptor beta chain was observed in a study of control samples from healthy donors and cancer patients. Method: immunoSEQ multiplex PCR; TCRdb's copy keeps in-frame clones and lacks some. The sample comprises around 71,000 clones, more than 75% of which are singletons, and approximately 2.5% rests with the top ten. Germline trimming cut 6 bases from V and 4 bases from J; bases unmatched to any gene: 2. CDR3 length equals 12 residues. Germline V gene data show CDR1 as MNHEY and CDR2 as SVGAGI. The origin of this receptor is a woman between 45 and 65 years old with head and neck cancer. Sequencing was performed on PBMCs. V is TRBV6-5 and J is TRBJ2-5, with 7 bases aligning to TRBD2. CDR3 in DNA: TGTGCCAGCAGGGGGAGGGTAGAGACCCAGTACTTC. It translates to CASRGRVETQYF.